This record looks at one TCR beta chain sequence and its context. The data derive from a study of sequential checkpoint blockade in melanoma. Described treatment: randomized to nivolumab then ipilimumab (arm A) or the reverse (arm B). Here immunoSEQ multiplex PCR was the method, and the copy in TCRdb shows in-frame clones only, minus some. The profile shows 6,000 to 7,500 clones, around a fifth of them singletons. The CDR3 is made up of 16 amino acids. Germline values: CDR1 SGHRS, CDR2 YFSETQ. V trimming: 4 bases; J trimming: 5 bases; junction bases outside the gene matches: 10. The chain links TRBV5-1 to TRBJ2-1; TRBD2 aligns across 9 bases. The sequencing used tumor tissue (inferred from file names), collected from a patient given nivolumab and ipilimumab in sequence. The TCR comes from a human donor with melanoma. DNA of the CDR3: TGCGCCAGCAGCCCAATCACTAGCGGGCGAGACAATGAGCAGTTCTTC. Translating it yields CASSPITSGRDNEQFF.